The present T cell receptor (beta chain) was sequenced within a study of CD8 T cells in ankylosing spondylitis. Study conclusions and caveats: Disease-linked clones were found to be CD8+ and relatively rare in peripheral blood.

Using its own MiXCR run on the 5' RACE reads, TCRdb lists one record per CDR3 protein. The profile shows 160,000 or so distinct CDR3 sequences, around a tenth of them singletons. V lost 5 bases, J lost 4 bases, and 7 bases lay in between. The CDR3 totals 11 residues. Germline CDR1 and CDR2: SQVTM and ANQGSEA. For this clonotype: The antigen remains undetermined.

The sample was blood, either unsorted or a sorted T cell fraction (not recorded which). This sequence was found in a female donor with ankylosing spondylitis or in good health (not recorded which). The V gene is TRBV29-1, the J gene TRBJ2-3; D ambiguous. The CDR3 region is CSVLGPDTQYF. In nucleotides, the CDR3 is TGCAGCGTTTTGGGTCCAGATACGCAGTATTTT.